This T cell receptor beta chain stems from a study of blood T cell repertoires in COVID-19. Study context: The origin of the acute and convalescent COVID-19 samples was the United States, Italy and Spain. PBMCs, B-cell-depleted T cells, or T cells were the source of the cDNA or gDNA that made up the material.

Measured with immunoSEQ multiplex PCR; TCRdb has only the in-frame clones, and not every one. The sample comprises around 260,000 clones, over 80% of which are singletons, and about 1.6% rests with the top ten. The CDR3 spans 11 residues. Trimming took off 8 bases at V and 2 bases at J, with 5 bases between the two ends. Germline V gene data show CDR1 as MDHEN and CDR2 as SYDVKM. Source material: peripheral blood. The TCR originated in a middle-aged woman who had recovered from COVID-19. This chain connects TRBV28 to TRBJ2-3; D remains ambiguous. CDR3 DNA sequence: TGTGCCAGCGGCCTCACAGATACGCAGTATTTT. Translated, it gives CASGLTDTQYF.